Listed here are 32 T cell receptor beta chains from one sample, sequenced in a study of shared clonotypes between healthy human individuals. CD45RO negativity and positive selection for CCR7 defined naive CD8 cells, a population that excluded terminally differentiated effector memory CD45RA+ cells. Here immunoSEQ multiplex PCR was the method, and the copy in TCRdb shows in-frame clones only, minus some. The sample lists about 1,800,000 clones, roughly 94% occurring once. The specimen sequenced was naive CD8+ T cells sorted from blood. The receptors come from a young man in good health.

The chain has TRBV7-6 and TRBJ2-3; TRBD2 aligns across 8 bases. The CDR3 totals 15 residues. V lost 5 bases to trimming and J lost 1 base; unmatched junction nucleotides: 5. CDR1 and CDR2 from the germline V gene are SGHVS and FNYEAQ. The CDR3, as DNA: TGTGCCAGCAGCAACGGGGGGGGAGGCACAGATACGCAGTATTTT. Residues: CASSNGGGGTDTQYF. The variable domain in full, completed from reference TRBV7-6 and TRBJ2-3, reads GAGVSQSPRYKVTKRGQDVALRCDPISGHVSLYWYRQALGQGPEFLTYFNYEAQQDKSGLPNDRFSAERPEGSISTLTIQRTEQRDSAMYRCASSNGGGGTDTQYFGPGTRLTVL.

V usage is TRBV7-9 and J usage is TRBJ2-7; perhaps TRBD1 as D (5 bases). Germline CDR1 reads SEHNR; CDR2 reads FQNEAQ (reference sequence). Trimming removed 5 bases at V and 3 bases at J, with 17 bases between. The CDR3 is 15 amino acids. In DNA, the CDR3 is TGTGCCAGCAGCCATCCCCTGGACACTCACTACGAGCAGTACTTC. This codes for CASSHPLDTHYEQYF.

In regard to this clone: Other nucleotide sequences from this sample produce the same CDR3. The J gene is TRBJ1-1, the V gene TRBV5-1, with D perhaps TRBD1 (6 bases). This CDR3 contains 14 residues. Germline CDR1 SGHRS, CDR2 YFSETQ. The V end was cut by 3 bases, the J end by 0 bases, with 9 bases between. CDR3 nucleotide sequence: TGCGCCAGCAGCTCTGGGACATTGAACACTGAAGCTTTCTTT. Its translation is CASSSGTLNTEAFF.

The chain combines TRBV28 with TRBJ1-3; TRBD1 aligns across 7 bases. The trim removed 6 bases at V and 3 bases at J, leaving 8 bases unmatched. The CDR3 sequence is 15 residues long. Germline CDR1 is MDHEN and CDR2 is SYDVKM. CDR3 bases: TGTGCCAGCAGGGGACAGTGGGAAGGTGGAAACACCATATATTTT. Amino acids: CASRGQWEGGNTIYF.

This clone was counted only a few times. This CDR3 is also generated by other DNA sequences in the sample. V gene TRBV5-6 combines with J gene TRBJ2-7; D not resolved. There are 12 residues in the CDR3. Trimming cost V 0 bases and J 1 base, with 2 bases left between them. The germline V gene has CDR1 SGHDT and CDR2 YYEEEE. The CDR3 DNA reads TGTGCCAGCAGCTTGGAGTCCTACGAGCAGTACTTC. Amino acids: CASSLESYEQYF.

This chain uses TRBV6-5 with TRBJ2-3; 7 nucleotides match TRBD1. V lost 6 bases and J lost 2; bases outside the gene matches: 8. CDR1 and CDR2 (germline): MNHEY, SVGAGI. This CDR3 comprises 15 residues. CDR3 loop: CASRDRLDLTDTQYF. DNA for the CDR3: TGTGCCAGCAGGGACAGGTTAGATCTCACAGATACGCAGTATTTT.

CDR3 bases: TGTGCCAGCAGCTTAAGCGGGTACCCCTACGAGCAGTACTTC. Translating gives CASSLSGYPYEQYF. The rearrangement uses TRBV13 and TRBJ2-7, with D maybe TRBD2 (6 bases). CDR1 and CDR2 from the germline V gene are PRHDT and FYEKMQ (reference sequence). Trimming took off 2 bases at V and 2 bases at J, with 10 bases between the two ends. This CDR3 comprises 14 residues.

The V call is TRBV7-3, the J call TRBJ2-1, with D hard to call. V lost 5 bases to trimming and J lost 4 bases, with 9 bases between them. Germline values: CDR1 SGHTA, CDR2 FQGTGA. CDR3 length: 13 residues. CDR3 loop: CASSRDIYNEQFF. In nucleotides, the CDR3 is TGTGCCAGCAGCCGCGACATTTACAATGAGCAGTTCTTC.

A note on this clone: The same CDR3 is also encoded by other DNA sequences in this sample. V usage is TRBV7-9 and J usage is TRBJ1-4; a weak D match, TRBD1 (6 bases). The CDR3 runs to 12 residues. With 5 bases removed from V and 5 bases from J, the gap between germline ends came to 6 bases. Per germline, CDR1 SEHNR and CDR2 FQNEAQ (reference sequence). CDR3 protein: CASSTGNEKLFF. The CDR3 region has the DNA TGTGCCAGCAGCACAGGGAATGAAAAACTGTTTTTT.

The CDR3 DNA follows: TGTGCTAGTGGTCTCATCGGACAGATTCTACTTATACTCTCCTACGAGCAGTACTTC. It codes for CASGLIGQILLILSYEQYF. The chain employs TRBV12-5 and TRBJ2-7, with D perhaps TRBD1 (6 bases). The germline V gene has CDR1 LGHNT and CDR2 FRNRAP. V was pared by 5 bases and J by 0 bases, with 26 bases between. The CDR3 consists of 19 residues.

This clone came up once. The genes are TRBV7-9 and TRBJ1-1; D not certain. The germline V gene has CDR1 SEHNR and CDR2 FQNEAQ (reference sequence). Trimming removed 5 bases from V and 3 bases from J, with 10 bases in between. This CDR3 is 13 amino acids long. As DNA, the CDR3 is TGTGCCAGCAGCCATAGTGGGGACACTGAAGCTTTCTTT. The encoded protein is CASSHSGDTEAFF.

The chain carries TRBV5-1 and TRBJ1-1; 11 bases are a match to TRBD1. The CDR3 spans 16 residues. Germline V CDR1 and CDR2: SGHRS, YFSETQ. The ends lost 4 bases at V and 3 bases at J; junction bases unmatched: 8. CDR3 DNA: TGCGCCAGCAGCCTTGGACAGGGGGCTCGTGACACTGAAGCTTTCTTT. The encoded protein is CASSLGQGARDTEAFF.

Note on this clone: Other DNA sequences of this sample code for an identical CDR3. The chain uses TRBV11-2 and TRBJ2-1, with TRBD2 as a possible D gene (5 bases). Germline CDR1 and CDR2: SGHAT and FQNNGV. The V gene lost 1 base and the J gene lost 0 bases, with 7 bases spanning the gap. The CDR3 loop spans 15 amino acids. As DNA, the CDR3 is TGTGCCAGCAGCTTAGTAGGAGGCTCCTACAATGAGCAGTTCTTC. It translates to CASSLVGGSYNEQFF.

The rearrangement uses TRBV27 and TRBJ2-3; possibly TRBD1 for D (6 bases). Trimming left V 6 bases short and J 0 bases short, with 13 bases between. The CDR3 is 15 amino acids. CDR1 and CDR2 from the germline V gene are MNHEY and SMNVEV (reference sequence). The CDR3 sequence: CASSLGQHSTDTQYF. DNA for the CDR3: TGTGCCAGCAGCCTAGGACAGCATAGCACAGATACGCAGTATTTT.

The chain has TRBV14 and TRBJ2-3, with D unresolved. The CDR3 has 16 amino acids. The V gene's germline CDR1 is SGHDN and CDR2 FVKESK. V lost 1 base to trimming and J lost 3 bases, with 14 bases between them. The CDR3 region has the DNA TGTGCCAGCAGCCAAGGGGGTCCCCTGACTACAGATACGCAGTATTTT. Protein sequence: CASSQGGPLTTDTQYF.

The CDR3 sequence is CASSSPLEGDTEAFF. The CDR3 DNA sequence: TGTGCCAGCAGTTCCCCCCTCGAAGGGGACACTGAAGCTTTCTTT. The chain carries TRBV28 and TRBJ1-1, with D perhaps TRBD1 (5 bases). The V gene lost 4 bases and the J gene lost 3 bases, with 15 bases spanning the gap. The CDR3 covers 15 residues. The germline V gene has CDR1 MDHEN and CDR2 SYDVKM.

This chain uses TRBV7-9 with TRBJ1-4; D perhaps matches TRBD1 (6 bases). CDR3 length: 17 amino acids. Trimming pared 4 bases from V and 1 base from J, leaving 16 bases between. The germline V gene has CDR1 SEHNR and CDR2 FQNEAQ (reference sequence). The chain's CDR3 is CASSSSTSRGTNEKLFF. The CDR3 DNA reads as TGTGCCAGCAGCTCTTCCACGTCCAGGGGAACTAATGAAAAACTGTTTTTT.

V is TRBV9 and J is TRBJ2-3; 13 bases fit TRBD2. This CDR3 region has 15 residues. The V gene's germline CDR1 is SGDLS and CDR2 YYNGEE. V gave up 6 bases and J gave up 3 bases; unmatched junction bases: 4. CDR3 coding DNA: TGTGCCAGCACAACTAGCGGGGGGGCAACAGATACGCAGTATTTT. Residues: CASTTSGGATDTQYF.

V and J are TRBV9 and TRBJ2-1; TRBD2 aligns across 10 bases. Looked up from germline, CDR1 is SGDLS and CDR2 is YYNGEE. V was clipped by 5 bases and J by 16 bases; unmatched bases: 9. The CDR3 spans 12 residues. The chain's CDR3 is CASSGSSGSQFF. For the CDR3, the DNA is TGTGCCAGCAGTGGGTCTAGCGGGAGCCAATTCTTC.

The rearrangement joins TRBV27 to TRBJ2-3; 7 bases align to TRBD2. Germline V lookup: CDR1 MNHEY, CDR2 SMNVEV (reference sequence). CDR3 length equals 13 residues. Losses at the gene ends were 4 bases for V and 6 bases for J; bases not matched to a gene: 4. This CDR3 reads CASSYGGGDTQYF. The CDR3 DNA reads as TGTGCCAGCAGTTATGGGGGAGGGGATACGCAGTATTTT.

V and J are TRBV11-2 and TRBJ2-1; no definite D call. V was cut by 3 bases and J by 8 bases, with 8 bases left in between. In germline, CDR1 is SGHAT, CDR2 FQNNGV. The CDR3 totals 12 residues. Here the CDR3 reads CASSFPVDEQFF. In DNA form, the CDR3 reads TGTGCCAGCAGCTTTCCCGTCGATGAGCAGTTCTTC.

This chain connects TRBV7-9 to TRBJ2-3; D is unclear. From germline, CDR1 is SEHNR and CDR2 FQNEAQ (reference sequence). The V and J ends lost 8 bases and 2 bases respectively, with 11 bases between them. CDR3 length: 13 amino acids. The DNA for the CDR3 is TGTGCCAGCGCTATCCCCTACACAGATACGCAGTATTTT. Residues: CASAIPYTDTQYF.

The V call is TRBV7-9, the J call TRBJ2-7, with a weak D call TRBD1 (5 bases). The CDR3 consists of 14 residues. Per germline, CDR1 SEHNR and CDR2 FQNEAQ (reference sequence). V lost 5 bases to trimming and J lost 3 bases, with 14 bases between them. The CDR3 here is CASSPADRNYEQYF. In DNA, the CDR3 is TGTGCCAGCAGCCCAGCCGACAGAAACTACGAGCAGTACTTC.

V is TRBV2 and J is TRBJ2-1; 10 nucleotides align to TRBD2. The V and J ends lost 4 bases and 3 bases, in that order; junction bases with no gene match: 9. Germline-derived CDR1 and CDR2 are SNHLY and FYNNEI. The CDR3 has 17 residues. The CDR3 sequence: CASSAEGASGSYNEQFF. In DNA form, the CDR3 reads TGTGCCAGCAGTGCCGAGGGGGCTAGCGGGAGCTACAATGAGCAGTTCTTC.

The CDR3 sequence: CASRPGPQETQYF. CDR3 coding DNA: TGTGCCAGCAGACCTGGACCACAAGAGACCCAGTACTTC. The V and J genes are TRBV5-6 and TRBJ2-5; D unclear. V gave up 5 bases and J gave up 2 bases, with 10 bases separating them. The CDR3 covers 13 residues. Germline V lookup: CDR1 SGHDT, CDR2 YYEEEE.

The gene calls are TRBV10-1 and TRBJ2-7; D is ambiguous. The CDR3 sequence is 14 residues long. CDR1 and CDR2 (germline): WNHNN, SYGVQD (reference sequence). V was trimmed by 5 bases and J by 1 base, leaving 12 bases between them. For the CDR3, the DNA is TGCGCCAGCAGTAATTCGGGTCTTTCCTACGAGCAGTACTTC. It yields the protein CASSNSGLSYEQYF.

The chain has TRBV15 and TRBJ1-4; D gene uncertain. The CDR3 covers 14 residues. V was pared by 0 bases and J by 8 bases, with 10 bases between. Germline V lookup: CDR1 LNHNV, CDR2 YYDKDF (reference sequence). CDR3: CATSRDTLGEKLFF. The CDR3 DNA sequence: TGTGCCACCAGCAGAGATACCCTTGGCGAAAAACTGTTTTTT.

The chain recombines TRBV6-1 with TRBJ2-1; 10 bases map to TRBD2. V shed 7 bases, J shed 4 bases, and the junction held 4 bases outside the gene matches. The CDR3 spans 14 residues. Germline CDR1 is MNHNS and CDR2 is SASEGT. CDR3 nucleotides: TGTGCCAGCACGACTAGCGGGTCATACAATGAGCAGTTCTTC. Translation gives CASTTSGSYNEQFF.

This chain connects TRBV7-9 to TRBJ2-7; D tentatively reads TRBD1 or TRBD2 (5 bases each). The CDR3 loop spans 12 amino acids. Germline assignment: CDR1 SEHNR and CDR2 FQNEAQ (reference sequence). The V gene lost 6 bases and the J gene lost 9 bases, with 15 bases spanning the gap. The CDR3 nucleotides read TGTGCCAGCAGGGGGGACCGTGATTTGCAGTACTTC. Translated, it gives CASRGDRDLQYF.

Worth noting for this clone: This same CDR3 is encoded by further DNA sequences in the sample. The chain links TRBV9 to TRBJ2-3, with a tentative D call TRBD2 (5 bases). Germline V gene sequence: CDR1 SGDLS, CDR2 YYNGEE. This CDR3 has 13 residues. Between the trimmed V and J ends, which lost 3 bases and 3 bases, there was a span of 8 bases. Here the CDR3 reads CASSAGGTDTQYF. The CDR3 DNA reads TGTGCCAGCAGCGCCGGCGGGACAGATACGCAGTATTTT.

The gene calls are TRBV6-5 and TRBJ1-2; D not certain. This CDR3 region has 13 residues. Germline CDR1 and CDR2: MNHEY and SVGAGI. Trimming took off 2 bases at V and 5 bases at J, with 9 bases between the two ends. CDR3 DNA sequence: TGTGCCAGCAGTTACCAGACCTCGTATGGCTACACCTTC. This sequence encodes CASSYQTSYGYTF.

The CDR3 spells CASSLLGQGDGYTF. CDR3 coding DNA: TGTGCCAGCAGTTTATTGGGACAGGGGGATGGCTACACCTTC. The chain carries TRBV27 and TRBJ1-2; TRBD1 matches at 11 bases. The V gene's germline CDR1 is MNHEY and CDR2 SMNVEV (reference sequence). Trimming at V came to 1 base and at J to 6 bases, leaving 1 base not matched to a gene. The CDR3 has 14 residues.